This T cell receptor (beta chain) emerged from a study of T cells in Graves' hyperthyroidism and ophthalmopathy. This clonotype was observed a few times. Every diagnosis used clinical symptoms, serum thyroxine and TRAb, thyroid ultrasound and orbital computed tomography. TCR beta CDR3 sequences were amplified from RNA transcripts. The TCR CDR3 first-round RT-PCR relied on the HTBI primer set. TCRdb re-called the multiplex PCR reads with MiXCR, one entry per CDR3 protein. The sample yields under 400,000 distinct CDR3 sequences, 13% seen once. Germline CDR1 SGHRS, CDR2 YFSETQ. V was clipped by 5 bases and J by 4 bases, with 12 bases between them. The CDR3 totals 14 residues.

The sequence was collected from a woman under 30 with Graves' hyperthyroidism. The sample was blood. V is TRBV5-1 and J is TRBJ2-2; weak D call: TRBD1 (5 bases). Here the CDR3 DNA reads TGCGCCAGCAGACCGACAGTGAGCACCGGGGAGCTGTTTTTT. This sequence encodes CASRPTVSTGELFF.